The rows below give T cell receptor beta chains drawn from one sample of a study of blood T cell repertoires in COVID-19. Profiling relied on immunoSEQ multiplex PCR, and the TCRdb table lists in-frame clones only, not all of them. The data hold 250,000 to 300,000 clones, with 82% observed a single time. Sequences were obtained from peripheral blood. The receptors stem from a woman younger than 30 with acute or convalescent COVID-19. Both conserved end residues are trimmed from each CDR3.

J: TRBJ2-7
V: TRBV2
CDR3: ASSPRLASYEQY

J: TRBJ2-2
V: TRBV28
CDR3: ASSTWVGDTGELF

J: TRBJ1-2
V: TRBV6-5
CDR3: ASAGTGTRNYGYT

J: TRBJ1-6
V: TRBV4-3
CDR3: ASSQDPGQYNSPLH

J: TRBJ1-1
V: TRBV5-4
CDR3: ASSPEVSWTEAF

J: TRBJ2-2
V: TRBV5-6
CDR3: ASSLAAGVQTGELF

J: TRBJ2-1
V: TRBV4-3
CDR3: ASSPDRGLVNEQF

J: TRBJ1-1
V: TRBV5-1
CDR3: ASSPSPGTGYTNEAF

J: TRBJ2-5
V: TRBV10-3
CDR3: AISGQGLGETQY

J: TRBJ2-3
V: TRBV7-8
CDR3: ASSLIEETGSTDTQY

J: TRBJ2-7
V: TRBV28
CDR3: ASRGVRDSYEQY

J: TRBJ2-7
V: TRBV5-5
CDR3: ASSGRDTGSYEQY

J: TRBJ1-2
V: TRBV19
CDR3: ASRPTRGNYGYT